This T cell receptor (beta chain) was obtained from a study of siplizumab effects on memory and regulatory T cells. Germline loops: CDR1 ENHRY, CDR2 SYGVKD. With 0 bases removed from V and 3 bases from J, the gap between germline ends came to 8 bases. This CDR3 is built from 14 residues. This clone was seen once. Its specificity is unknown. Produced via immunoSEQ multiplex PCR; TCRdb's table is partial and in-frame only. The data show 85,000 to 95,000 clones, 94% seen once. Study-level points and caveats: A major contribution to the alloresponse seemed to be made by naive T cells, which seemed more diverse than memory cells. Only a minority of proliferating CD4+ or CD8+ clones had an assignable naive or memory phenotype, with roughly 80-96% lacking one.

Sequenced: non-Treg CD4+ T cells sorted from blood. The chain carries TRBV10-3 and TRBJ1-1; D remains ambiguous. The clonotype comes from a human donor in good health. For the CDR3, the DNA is TGTGCCATCAGTGAGTCCGGTGGGGACACTGAAGCTTTCTTT. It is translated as CAISESGGDTEAFF.